This T cell receptor (beta chain) was identified during a study of TIL therapy for anti-PD-1-resistant metastatic lung cancer. About the research overall: Patients had a median age of about 55 years (range roughly 35-85).

Time point in this sample: pre-treatment sample, taken before nivolumab and TIL therapy. Pleural nodules or supraclavicular lymph nodes made up most of the excised metastases sampled. This clone came up once. The immunoSEQ assay was v3. TCRdb's table, derived via immunoSEQ multiplex PCR, lists solely in-frame clones and lacks some. This sample has roughly 92,000 clones, with approximately 65% found just once. The sample consisted of tumor tissue, taken at baseline. This clonotype originated in a person aged 25 to 85 with non-small cell lung cancer.

CDR3 region: CASSFWRGETQYF. The CDR3 nucleotides read TGTGCCAGCAGTTTTTGGAGGGGTGAGACCCAGTACTTC. The gene calls are TRBV12-3 or TRBV12-4 and TRBJ2-5, with D perhaps TRBD2 (6 bases). Trimming removed 3 bases at V and 5 bases at J, with 10 bases between. This CDR3 has 13 amino acids.